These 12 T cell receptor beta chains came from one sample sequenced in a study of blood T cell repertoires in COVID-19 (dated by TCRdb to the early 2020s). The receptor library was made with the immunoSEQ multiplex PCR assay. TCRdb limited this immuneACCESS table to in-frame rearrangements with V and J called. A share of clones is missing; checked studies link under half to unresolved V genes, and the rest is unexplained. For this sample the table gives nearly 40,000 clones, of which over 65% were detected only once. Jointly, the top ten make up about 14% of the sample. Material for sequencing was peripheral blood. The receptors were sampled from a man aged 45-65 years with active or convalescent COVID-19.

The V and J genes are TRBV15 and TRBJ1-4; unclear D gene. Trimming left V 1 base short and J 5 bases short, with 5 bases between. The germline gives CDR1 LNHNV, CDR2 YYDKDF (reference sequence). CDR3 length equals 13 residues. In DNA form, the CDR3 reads TGTGCCACCAGCAGAGTACGGAATGAAAAACTGTTTTTT. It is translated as CATSRVRNEKLFF.

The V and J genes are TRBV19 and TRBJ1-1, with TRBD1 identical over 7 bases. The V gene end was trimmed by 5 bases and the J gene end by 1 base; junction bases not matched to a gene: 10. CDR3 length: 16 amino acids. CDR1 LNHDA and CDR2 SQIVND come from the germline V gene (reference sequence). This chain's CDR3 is CASSGKTGWRNTEAFF. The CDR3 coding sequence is TGTGCCAGTAGTGGGAAGACAGGGTGGAGGAACACTGAAGCTTTCTTT.

This chain's CDR3 is CASRSLAGETQYF. The CDR3 DNA follows: TGTGCCAGCAGGAGCCTAGCGGGGGAGACCCAGTACTTC. This chain uses TRBV6-5 with TRBJ2-5; 9 nucleotides match TRBD2. From germline, CDR1 is MNHEY and CDR2 SVGAGI. V gave up 6 bases and J gave up 5 bases; unmatched junction bases: 4. This CDR3 comprises 13 residues.

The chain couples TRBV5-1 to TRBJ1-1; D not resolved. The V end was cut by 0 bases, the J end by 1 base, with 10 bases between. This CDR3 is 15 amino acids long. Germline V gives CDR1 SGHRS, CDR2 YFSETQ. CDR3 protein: CASSLEYSSNTEAFF. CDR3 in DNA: TGCGCCAGCAGCTTGGAGTACAGCTCGAACACTGAAGCTTTCTTT.

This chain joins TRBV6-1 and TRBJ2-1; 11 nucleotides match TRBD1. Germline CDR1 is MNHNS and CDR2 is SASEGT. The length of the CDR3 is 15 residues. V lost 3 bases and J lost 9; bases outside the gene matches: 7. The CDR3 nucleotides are TGTGCCAGCAGTGAGTGGGGACAGGGGGTAGGTGAGCAGTTCTTC. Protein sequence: CASSEWGQGVGEQFF.

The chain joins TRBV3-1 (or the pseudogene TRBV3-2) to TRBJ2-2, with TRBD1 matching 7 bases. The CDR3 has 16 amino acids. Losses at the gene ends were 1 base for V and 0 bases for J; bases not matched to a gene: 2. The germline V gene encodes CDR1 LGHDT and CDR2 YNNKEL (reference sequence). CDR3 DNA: TGTGCCAGCAGCCAAGGGGGACAGTCGAACACCGGGGAGCTGTTTTTT. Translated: CASSQGGQSNTGELFF.

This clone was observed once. In DNA, the CDR3 is TGTGCCAGCAGCCGGGGGGGCGGTTGCGGCACTGAAGCTTTCTTT. It translates to CASSRGGGCGTEAFF. The chain combines TRBV21-1 with TRBJ1-1. TRBV21-1 is shown as a pseudogene. This CDR3 spans 15 amino acids.

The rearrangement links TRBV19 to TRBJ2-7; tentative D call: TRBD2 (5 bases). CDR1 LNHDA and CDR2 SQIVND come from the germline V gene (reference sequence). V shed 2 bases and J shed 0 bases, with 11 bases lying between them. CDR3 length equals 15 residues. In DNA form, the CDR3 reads TGTGCCAGTAGTATAAAGGGCGGGTCCTCCTACGAGCAGTACTTC. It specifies CASSIKGGSSYEQYF.

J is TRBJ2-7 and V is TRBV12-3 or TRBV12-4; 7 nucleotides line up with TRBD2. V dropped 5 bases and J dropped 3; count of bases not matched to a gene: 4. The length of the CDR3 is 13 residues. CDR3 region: CASSLGGIYEQYF. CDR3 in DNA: TGTGCCAGCAGTCTGGGAGGGATCTACGAGCAGTACTTC.

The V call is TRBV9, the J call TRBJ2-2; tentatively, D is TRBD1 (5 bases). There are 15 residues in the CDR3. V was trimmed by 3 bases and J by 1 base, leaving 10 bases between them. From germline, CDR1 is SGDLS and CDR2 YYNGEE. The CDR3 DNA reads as TGTGCCAGCAGCGAGGGGCCCTTGAACACCGGGGAGCTGTTTTTT. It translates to CASSEGPLNTGELFF.

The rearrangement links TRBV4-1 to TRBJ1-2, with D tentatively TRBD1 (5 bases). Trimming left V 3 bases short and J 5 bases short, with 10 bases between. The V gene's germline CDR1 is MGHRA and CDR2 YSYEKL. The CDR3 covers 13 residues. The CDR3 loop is CASSHGTIYGYTF. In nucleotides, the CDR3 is TGCGCCAGCAGCCACGGGACTATTTATGGCTACACCTTC.

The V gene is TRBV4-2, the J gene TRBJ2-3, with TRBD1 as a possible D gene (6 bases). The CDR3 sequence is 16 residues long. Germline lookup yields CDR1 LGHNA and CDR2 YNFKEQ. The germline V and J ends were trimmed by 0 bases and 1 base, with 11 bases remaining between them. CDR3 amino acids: CASSQDWTAGTDTQYF. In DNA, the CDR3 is TGTGCCAGCAGCCAAGATTGGACAGCGGGCACAGATACGCAGTATTTT.